This T cell receptor (beta chain) appears in the sequencing data of a study of cytomegalovirus exposure and HLA in healthy donors. Study outcomes and limitations: The finding came from a later analysis; first-cohort TCR clusters tended to co-occur in the roughly 110 validation repertoires.

With regard to this clone: The antigen is unknown.

TCRdb keeps only in-frame clones here, not all; method: immunoSEQ multiplex PCR. The data hold about 220,000 clones, with around 88% observed a single time. Trimming took 0 bases from V and 4 from J, leaving 9 bases between them. Per the germline V gene, CDR1 is SGHRS and CDR2 is YFSETQ. The CDR3 extends over 14 amino acids. Sequenced material: PBMCs. This sequence originates from a woman aged 18-29 years in good health and CMV-seronegative. This chain uses TRBV5-1 with TRBJ2-3, with D perhaps matching TRBD1 (5 bases). The CDR3 DNA is TGCGCCAGCAGCTTGGCCAGGGTGGCAGATACGCAGTATTTT. Translating gives CASSLARVADTQYF.